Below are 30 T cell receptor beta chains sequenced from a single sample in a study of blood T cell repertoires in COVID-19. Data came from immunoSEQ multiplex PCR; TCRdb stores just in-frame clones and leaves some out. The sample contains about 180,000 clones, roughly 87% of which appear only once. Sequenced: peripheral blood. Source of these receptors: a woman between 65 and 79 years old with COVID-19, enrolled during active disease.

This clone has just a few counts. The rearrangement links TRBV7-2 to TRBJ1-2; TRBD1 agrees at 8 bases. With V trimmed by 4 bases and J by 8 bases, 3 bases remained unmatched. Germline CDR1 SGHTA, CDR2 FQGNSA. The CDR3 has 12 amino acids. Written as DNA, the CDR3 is TGTGCCAGCAGCTGGACAGGGTACGGCTACACCTTC. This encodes CASSWTGYGYTF.

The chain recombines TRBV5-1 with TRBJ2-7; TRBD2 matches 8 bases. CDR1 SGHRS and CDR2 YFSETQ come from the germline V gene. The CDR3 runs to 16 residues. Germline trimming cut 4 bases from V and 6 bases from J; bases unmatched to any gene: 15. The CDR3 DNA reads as TGCGCCAGCAGCCCTTCACCAGCGGGAGCAACGGGCGAGCAGTACTTC. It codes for CASSPSPAGATGEQYF.

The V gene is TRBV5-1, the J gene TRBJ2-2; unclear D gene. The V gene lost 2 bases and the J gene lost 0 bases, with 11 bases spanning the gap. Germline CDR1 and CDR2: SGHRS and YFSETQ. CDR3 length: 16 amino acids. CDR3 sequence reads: CASSFRINANTGELFF. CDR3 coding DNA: TGCGCCAGCAGCTTCAGGATAAACGCGAACACCGGGGAGCTGTTTTTT. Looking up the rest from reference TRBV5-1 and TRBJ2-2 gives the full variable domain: KAGVTQTPRYLIKTRGQQVTLSCSPISGHRSVSWYQQTPGQGLQFLFEYFSETQRNKGNFPGRFSGRQFSNSRSEMNVSTLELGDSALYLCASSFRINANTGELFFGEGSRLTVL.

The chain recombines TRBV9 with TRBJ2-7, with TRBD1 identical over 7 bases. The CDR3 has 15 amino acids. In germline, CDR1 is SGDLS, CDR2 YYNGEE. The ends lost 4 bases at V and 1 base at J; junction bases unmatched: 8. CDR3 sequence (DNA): TGTGCCAGCAGCCCTCGACAGGGCGAGTCCTACGAGCAGTACTTC. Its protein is CASSPRQGESYEQYF.

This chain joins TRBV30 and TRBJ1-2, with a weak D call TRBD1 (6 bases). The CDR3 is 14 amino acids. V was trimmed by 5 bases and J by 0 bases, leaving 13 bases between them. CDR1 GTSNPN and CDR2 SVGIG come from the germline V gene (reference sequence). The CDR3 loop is CAWSLQGANYGYTF. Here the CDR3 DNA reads TGTGCCTGGTCATTACAGGGAGCTAACTATGGCTACACCTTC.

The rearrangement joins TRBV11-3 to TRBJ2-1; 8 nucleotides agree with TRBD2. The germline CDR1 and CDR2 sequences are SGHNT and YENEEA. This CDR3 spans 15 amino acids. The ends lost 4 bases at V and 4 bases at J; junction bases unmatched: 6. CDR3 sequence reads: CASSSASGYYNEQFF. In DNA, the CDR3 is TGTGCCAGCAGCTCGGCTAGCGGGTATTACAATGAGCAGTTCTTC.

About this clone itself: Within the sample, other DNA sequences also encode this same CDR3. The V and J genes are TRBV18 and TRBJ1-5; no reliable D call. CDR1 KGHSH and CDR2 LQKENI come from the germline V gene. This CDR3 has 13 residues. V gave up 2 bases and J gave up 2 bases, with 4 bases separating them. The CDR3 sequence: CASSPSGNQPQHF. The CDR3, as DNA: TGTGCCAGCTCACCATCGGGCAATCAGCCCCAGCATTTT.

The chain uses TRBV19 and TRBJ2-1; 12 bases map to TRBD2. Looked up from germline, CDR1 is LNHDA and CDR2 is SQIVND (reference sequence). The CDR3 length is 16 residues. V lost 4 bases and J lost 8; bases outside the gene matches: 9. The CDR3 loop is CASSTPRTSGTDEQFF. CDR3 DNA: TGTGCCAGTAGTACCCCCCGGACTAGCGGGACCGATGAGCAGTTCTTC. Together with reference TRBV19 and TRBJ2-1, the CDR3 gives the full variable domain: DGGITQSPKYLFRKEGQNVTLSCEQNLNHDAMYWYRQDPGQGLRLIYYSQIVNDFQKGDIAEGYSVSREKKESFPLTVTSAQKNPTAFYLCASSTPRTSGTDEQFFGPGTRLTVL.

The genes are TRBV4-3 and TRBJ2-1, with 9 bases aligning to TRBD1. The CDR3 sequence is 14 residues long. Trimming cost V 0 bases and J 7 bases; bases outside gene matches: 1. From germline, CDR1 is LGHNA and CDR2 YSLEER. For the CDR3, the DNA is TGCGCCAGCAGCCAAGATGACAGGGGGAATGAGCAGTTCTTC. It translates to CASSQDDRGNEQFF.

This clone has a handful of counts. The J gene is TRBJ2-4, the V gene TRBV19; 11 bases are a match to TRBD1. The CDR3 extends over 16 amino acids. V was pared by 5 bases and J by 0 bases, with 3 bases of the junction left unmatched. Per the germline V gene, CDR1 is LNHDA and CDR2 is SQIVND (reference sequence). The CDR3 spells CASSQGQGEAKNIQYF. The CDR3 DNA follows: TGTGCCAGTAGTCAGGGACAGGGGGAAGCCAAAAACATTCAGTACTTC.

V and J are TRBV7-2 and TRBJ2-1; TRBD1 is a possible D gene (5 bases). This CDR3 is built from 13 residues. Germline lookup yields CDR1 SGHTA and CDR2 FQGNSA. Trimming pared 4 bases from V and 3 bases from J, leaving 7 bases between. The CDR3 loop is CASSSRDYNEQFF. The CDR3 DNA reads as TGTGCCAGCAGCTCCAGGGACTACAATGAGCAGTTCTTC.

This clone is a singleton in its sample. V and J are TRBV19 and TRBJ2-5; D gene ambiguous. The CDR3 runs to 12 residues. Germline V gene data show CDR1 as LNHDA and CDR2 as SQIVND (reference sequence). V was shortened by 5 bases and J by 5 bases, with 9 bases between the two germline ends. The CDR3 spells CASSSSRETQYF. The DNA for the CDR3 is TGTGCCAGTAGTTCCTCTCGGGAGACCCAGTACTTC.

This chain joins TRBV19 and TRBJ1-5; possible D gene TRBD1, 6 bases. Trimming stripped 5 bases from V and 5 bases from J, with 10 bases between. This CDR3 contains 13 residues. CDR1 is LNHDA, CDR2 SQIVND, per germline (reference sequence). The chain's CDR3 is CASSRTVHQPQHF. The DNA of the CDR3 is TGTGCCAGTAGTCGGACAGTCCATCAGCCCCAGCATTTT.

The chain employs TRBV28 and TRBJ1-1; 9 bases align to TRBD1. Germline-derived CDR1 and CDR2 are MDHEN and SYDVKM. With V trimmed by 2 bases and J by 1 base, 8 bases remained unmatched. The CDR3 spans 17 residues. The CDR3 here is CASSLAGTGIGNTEAFF. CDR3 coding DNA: TGTGCCAGCAGTTTAGCCGGGACAGGGATCGGGAACACTGAAGCTTTCTTT.

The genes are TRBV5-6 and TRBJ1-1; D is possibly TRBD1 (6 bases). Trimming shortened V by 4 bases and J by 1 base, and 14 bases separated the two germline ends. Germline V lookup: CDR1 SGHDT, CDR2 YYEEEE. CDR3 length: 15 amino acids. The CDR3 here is CASSGSTGRNTEAFF. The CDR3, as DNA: TGTGCCAGCAGCGGCTCTACAGGGAGGAACACTGAAGCTTTCTTT.

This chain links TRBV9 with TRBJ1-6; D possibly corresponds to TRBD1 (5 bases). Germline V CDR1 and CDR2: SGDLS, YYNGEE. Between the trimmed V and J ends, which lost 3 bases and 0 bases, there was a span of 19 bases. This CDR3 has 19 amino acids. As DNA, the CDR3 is TGTGCCAGCAGCGGAAGCGGGGACCCCACGAGCTCCTATAATTCACCCCTCCACTTT. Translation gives CASSGSGDPTSSYNSPLHF.

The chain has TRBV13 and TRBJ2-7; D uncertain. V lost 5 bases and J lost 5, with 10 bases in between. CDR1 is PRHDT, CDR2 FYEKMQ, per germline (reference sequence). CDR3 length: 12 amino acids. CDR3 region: CASSNRYHEQYF. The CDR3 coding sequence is TGTGCCAGCAGCAACCGGTACCACGAGCAGTACTTC.

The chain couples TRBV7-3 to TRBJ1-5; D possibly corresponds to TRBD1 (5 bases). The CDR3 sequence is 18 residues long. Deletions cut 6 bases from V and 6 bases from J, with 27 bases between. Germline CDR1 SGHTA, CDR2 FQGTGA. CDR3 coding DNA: TGTGCCAGCAGTGCAATCGCGGGGTGTACAGGTAAGGGTCAGCCCCAGCATTTT. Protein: CASSAIAGCTGKGQPQHF.

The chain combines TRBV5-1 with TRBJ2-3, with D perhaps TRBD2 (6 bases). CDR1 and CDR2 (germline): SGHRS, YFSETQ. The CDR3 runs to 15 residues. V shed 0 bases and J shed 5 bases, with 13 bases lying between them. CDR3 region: CASSLAGGEIDTQYF. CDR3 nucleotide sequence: TGCGCCAGCAGCTTGGCGGGCGGGGAGATAGATACGCAGTATTTT.

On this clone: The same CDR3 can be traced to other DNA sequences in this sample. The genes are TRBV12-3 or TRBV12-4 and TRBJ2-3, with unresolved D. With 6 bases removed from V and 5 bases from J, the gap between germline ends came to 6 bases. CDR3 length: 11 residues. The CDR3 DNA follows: TGTGCCAGCAGCCCGAGAGATACGCAGTATTTT. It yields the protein CASSPRDTQYF.

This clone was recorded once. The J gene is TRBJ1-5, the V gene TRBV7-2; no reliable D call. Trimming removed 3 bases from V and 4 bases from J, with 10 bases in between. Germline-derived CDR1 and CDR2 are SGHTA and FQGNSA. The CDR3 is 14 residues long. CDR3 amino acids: CASSFSGGNQPQHF. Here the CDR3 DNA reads TGTGCCAGCAGCTTCTCGGGAGGGAATCAGCCCCAGCATTTT.

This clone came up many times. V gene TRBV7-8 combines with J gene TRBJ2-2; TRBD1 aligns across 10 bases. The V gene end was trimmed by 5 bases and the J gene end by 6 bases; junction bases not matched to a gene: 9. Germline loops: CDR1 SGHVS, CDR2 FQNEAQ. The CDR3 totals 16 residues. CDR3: CASSGRQGALSGELFF. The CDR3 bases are TGTGCCAGCAGCGGACGACAGGGGGCGCTTTCCGGGGAGCTGTTTTTT.

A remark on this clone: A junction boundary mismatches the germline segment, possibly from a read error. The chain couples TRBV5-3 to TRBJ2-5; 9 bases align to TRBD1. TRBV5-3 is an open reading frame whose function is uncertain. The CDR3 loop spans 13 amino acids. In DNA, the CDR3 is TGTGCCAGAAACTGCCGGACAGGGGCCTGCTCGGACTTC. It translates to CARNCRTGACSDF.

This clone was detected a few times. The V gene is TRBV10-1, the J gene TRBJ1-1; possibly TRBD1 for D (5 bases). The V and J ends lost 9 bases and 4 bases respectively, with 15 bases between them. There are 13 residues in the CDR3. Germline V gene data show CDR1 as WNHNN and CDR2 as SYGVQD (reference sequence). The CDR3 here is CASRLQEGTEAFF. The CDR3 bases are TGCGCCAGTAGATTACAGGAGGGCACTGAAGCTTTCTTT.

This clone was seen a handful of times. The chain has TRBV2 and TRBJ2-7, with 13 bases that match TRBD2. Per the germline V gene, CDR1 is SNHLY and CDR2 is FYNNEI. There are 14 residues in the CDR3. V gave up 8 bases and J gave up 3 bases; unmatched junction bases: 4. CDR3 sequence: CASGRLAGGYEQYF. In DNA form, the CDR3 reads TGTGCCAGCGGGCGACTAGCGGGAGGCTACGAGCAGTACTTC.

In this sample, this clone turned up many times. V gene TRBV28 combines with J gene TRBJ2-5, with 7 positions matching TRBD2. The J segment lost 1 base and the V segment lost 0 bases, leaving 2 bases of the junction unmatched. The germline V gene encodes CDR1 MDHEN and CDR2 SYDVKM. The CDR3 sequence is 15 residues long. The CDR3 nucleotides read TGTGCCAGCAGTTTATGGTCTAGCGGCCAAGAGACCCAGTACTTC. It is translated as CASSLWSSGQETQYF. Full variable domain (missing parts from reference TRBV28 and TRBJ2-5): DVKVTQSSRYLVKRTGEKVFLECVQDMDHENMFWYRQDPGLGLRLIYFSYDVKMKEKGDIPEGYSVSREKKERFSLILESASTNQTSMYLCASSLWSSGQETQYFGPGTRLLVL.

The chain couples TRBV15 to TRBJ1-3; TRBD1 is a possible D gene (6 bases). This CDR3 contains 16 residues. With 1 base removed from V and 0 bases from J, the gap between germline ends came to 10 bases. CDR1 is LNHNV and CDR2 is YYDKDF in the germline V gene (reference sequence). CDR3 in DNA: TGTGCCACCAGCAGAGGCGACAGGAGCTCTGGAAACACCATATATTTT. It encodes CATSRGDRSSGNTIYF.

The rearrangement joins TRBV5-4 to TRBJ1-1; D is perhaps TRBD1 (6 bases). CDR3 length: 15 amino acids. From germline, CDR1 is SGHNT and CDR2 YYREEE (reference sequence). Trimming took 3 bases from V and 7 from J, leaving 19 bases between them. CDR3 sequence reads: CASSSSQGIWNEAFF. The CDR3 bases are TGTGCCAGCAGCTCCTCACAGGGAATCTGGAATGAAGCTTTCTTT.

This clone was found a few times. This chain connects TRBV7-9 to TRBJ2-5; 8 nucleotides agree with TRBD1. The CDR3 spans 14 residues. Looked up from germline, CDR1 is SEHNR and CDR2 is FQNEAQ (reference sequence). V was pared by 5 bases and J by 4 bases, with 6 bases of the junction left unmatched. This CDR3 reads CASSRQTGAETQYF. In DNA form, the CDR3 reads TGTGCCAGCAGCCGCCAGACAGGGGCAGAGACCCAGTACTTC.

The CDR3 sequence is CASSSGVFDQETQYF. CDR3 sequence (DNA): TGCGCCAGCAGCTCAGGGGTGTTTGACCAAGAGACCCAGTACTTC. The V and J genes are TRBV5-1 and TRBJ2-5; tentative D call: TRBD1 (6 bases). Germline CDR1 reads SGHRS; CDR2 reads YFSETQ. The CDR3 totals 15 residues. V was cut by 3 bases and J by 0 bases, with 12 bases left in between.